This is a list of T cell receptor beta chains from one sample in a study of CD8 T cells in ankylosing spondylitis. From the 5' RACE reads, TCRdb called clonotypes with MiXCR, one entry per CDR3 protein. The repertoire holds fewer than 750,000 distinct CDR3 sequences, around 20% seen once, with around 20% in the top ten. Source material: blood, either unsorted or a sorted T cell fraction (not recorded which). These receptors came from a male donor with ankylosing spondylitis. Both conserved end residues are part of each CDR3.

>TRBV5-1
CASSSRDRRNSPLHF
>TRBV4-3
CASSQARNYNSPLHF
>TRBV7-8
CASSLTGGWRGNQPQHF
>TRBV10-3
CATRLDSGANVLTF
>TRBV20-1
CSARPLREGLNEQFF
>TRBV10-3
CAISEGVNTEAFF
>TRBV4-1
CASSQGAGGSGNTIYF
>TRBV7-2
CASSLGRVGTDLIGAFF
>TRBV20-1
CSGTGGLTYTGELFF
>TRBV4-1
CASSQERQGGEQYF
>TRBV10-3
CAISDSWASTDTQYF
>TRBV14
CASSQDPGFHDTEAFF
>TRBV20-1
CSAPTSGSYEQYF
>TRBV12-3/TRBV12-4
CASSLTPDGPHEQFF
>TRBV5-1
CASSLMSNYGYTF
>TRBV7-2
CASSLDGAGAYEQYF
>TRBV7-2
CASADVGGGEDNEQFF
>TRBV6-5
CASSYPGTDPPTGELFF
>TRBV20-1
CSAGDSGSYTDTQYF
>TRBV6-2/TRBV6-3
CAAGQGVIGYTF
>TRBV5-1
CASSLVTGEGYGYTF
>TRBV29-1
CSVGHYTGELFF
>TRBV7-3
CASSLQGTGPPNEQFF
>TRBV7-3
CASSPLGAVSEQFF
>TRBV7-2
CASSLAVPSTLGLGSYEQYF
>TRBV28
CASSFDRDILETQYF
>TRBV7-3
CALGRADYEQYF
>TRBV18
CASSPTVTENTGELFF
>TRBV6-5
CASSSTPGTGTFF
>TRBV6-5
CASSYSQLTPPYNEQFF
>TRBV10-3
CAISGQGDFYGYTF
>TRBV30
CAWSVRERDYFF
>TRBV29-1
CSVRDPNQPQHF
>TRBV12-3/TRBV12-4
CASRRTGGATGSGYTF
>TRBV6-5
CASSSPPNRGDSNQPQHF
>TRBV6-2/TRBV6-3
CATMGFFDTEAFF
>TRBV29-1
CSVVGAQETQYF
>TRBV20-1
CSAMDGPEQFF
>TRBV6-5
CASSYPGHVNTGELFF
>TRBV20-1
CSASHNSYNEQFF
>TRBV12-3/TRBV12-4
CARPYATNEKLFF
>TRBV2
CASSAGGFTYNSPLHF